What follows are 20 T cell receptor beta chains derived from one specimen sequenced in a study of CD8 T cells in Susac syndrome. RNA totalling about 0.5 to 1 ug underwent reverse transcription with random hexamers. MiXCR was run by TCRdb on the immunoSEQ multiplex PCR reads, yielding one entry per CDR3 protein. The profile shows roughly 200,000 distinct CDR3 sequences, roughly 95% of them singletons. The sequenced sample consisted of CD8+ T cells from PBMCs. The receptors shown here come from a human donor with multiple sclerosis.

This clonotype has only one observation. V is TRBV29-1 and J is TRBJ2-1; TRBD2 matches at 7 bases. V dropped 2 bases and J dropped 0; count of bases not matched to a gene: 10. Per germline, CDR1 SQVTM and CDR2 ANQGSEA. The CDR3 contains 17 residues. CDR3 sequence reads: CSVEMREGRSSYNEQFF. As DNA, the CDR3 is TGCAGCGTTGAAATGAGGGAGGGGCGAAGCTCCTACAATGAGCAGTTCTTC.

This chain joins TRBV29-1 and TRBJ1-1, with a possible D match to TRBD1 (5 bases). V lost 7 bases, J lost 1 base, and 16 bases lay in between. The CDR3 runs 14 residues. CDR1 is SQVTM and CDR2 is ANQGSEA in the germline V gene. CDR3 sequence: CSAESRDGNTEAFF. The CDR3 DNA reads as TGCAGCGCTGAGTCCCGGGACGGGAACACTGAAGCTTTCTTT.

This chain connects TRBV5-1 to TRBJ2-7; weak D call: TRBD2 (5 bases). The CDR3 has 15 amino acids. Trimming shortened V by 1 base and J by 2 bases, and 13 bases separated the two germline ends. Germline CDR1 SGHRS, CDR2 YFSETQ. The CDR3 spells CASSLSVDYPYEQYF. In DNA, the CDR3 is TGCGCCAGCAGCTTGTCTGTAGACTACCCCTACGAGCAGTACTTC.

The chain has TRBV12-5 and TRBJ1-2, with D possibly TRBD1 on 5 matching bases. Germline V lookup: CDR1 LGHNT, CDR2 FRNRAP. The CDR3 covers 13 residues. V lost 5 bases to trimming and J lost 4 bases, with 11 bases between them. For the CDR3, the DNA is TGTGCTAGTGGTCCTGGGACGTTCTATGGCTACACCTTC. Its protein is CASGPGTFYGYTF.

This clonotype came up once. The J gene is TRBJ1-3, the V gene TRBV28, with D possibly being TRBD1 (5 bases). V gave up 3 bases and J gave up 2 bases, with 8 bases separating them. Germline CDR1 is MDHEN and CDR2 is SYDVKM. This CDR3 is 14 amino acids long. CDR3 DNA: TGTGCCAGCAGTTTCCCAGGGACTGGAAACACCATATATTTT. This codes for CASSFPGTGNTIYF.

The rearrangement joins TRBV11-2 to TRBJ2-3, with TRBD2 as a possible D gene (5 bases). The V and J ends lost 7 bases and 6 bases respectively, with 8 bases between them. The CDR3 runs 11 residues. The germline V gene encodes CDR1 SGHAT and CDR2 FQNNGV. The CDR3 sequence is CASTPGDTQYF. CDR3 DNA sequence: TGTGCCAGCACCCCGGGGGATACGCAGTATTTT.

Written as DNA, the CDR3 is TGTGCCAGCAGCTTAGGGGAGCGGGGGGGCTACAATGAGCAGTTCTTC. It codes for CASSLGERGGYNEQFF. The V gene is TRBV13, the J gene TRBJ2-1; 10 nucleotides agree with TRBD2. V was clipped by 0 bases and J by 3 bases; unmatched bases: 2. CDR1 PRHDT and CDR2 FYEKMQ come from the germline V gene (reference sequence). The CDR3 contains 16 residues.

CDR3 protein: CASTRGHSGRGVYNEQFF. The CDR3 region has the DNA TGTGCCAGCACCCGTGGACATAGTGGGCGGGGGGTATACAATGAGCAGTTCTTC. This chain links TRBV7-2 with TRBJ2-1; 8 bases line up with TRBD2. CDR1 and CDR2 (germline): SGHTA, FQGNSA. The junction had 18 bases not matched to a gene; V was cut back by 7 bases and J by 4 bases. The CDR3 length is 18 residues.

V usage is TRBV29-1 and J usage is TRBJ1-1; the D gene is possibly TRBD1 (5 bases). The length of the CDR3 is 14 residues. Germline lookup yields CDR1 SQVTM and CDR2 ANQGSEA. Trimming removed 6 bases from V and 1 base from J, with 15 bases in between. The CDR3 sequence: CSVSIQGRNTEAFF. In DNA, the CDR3 is TGCAGCGTCTCTATCCAGGGACGGAACACTGAAGCTTTCTTT.

The V and J genes are TRBV2 and TRBJ2-7; weak D call: TRBD2 (5 bases). V lost 6 bases to trimming and J lost 2 bases, with 23 bases between them. The CDR3 consists of 17 residues. The germline gives CDR1 SNHLY, CDR2 FYNNEI. CDR3 sequence (DNA): TGTGCCAGCAGGGCACCGGGAAAGGAGCGGAGTCCCTACGAGCAGTACTTC. Translating gives CASRAPGKERSPYEQYF.

The V call is TRBV7-3, the J call TRBJ1-1; unclear D gene. The ends were cut back, 3 bases at V and 3 bases at J, with 8 bases in the middle. The V gene's germline CDR1 is SGHTA and CDR2 FQGTGA. This CDR3 has 13 residues. CDR3 sequence (DNA): TGTGCCAGCAGCTTCAATGGATACACTGAAGCTTTCTTT. It translates to CASSFNGYTEAFF.

The chain is built from TRBV29-1 and TRBJ2-5; D perhaps matches TRBD1 (5 bases). CDR3 length: 15 residues. Trimming stripped 6 bases from V and 1 base from J, with 18 bases between. Germline V lookup: CDR1 SQVTM, CDR2 ANQGSEA. Here the CDR3 DNA reads TGCAGCGTCCCGGACACTACTGTGGCCCAAGAGACCCAGTACTTC. It translates to CSVPDTTVAQETQYF.

This sequence joins TRBV28 and TRBJ2-7, with 8 bases that match TRBD2. This CDR3 region has 15 residues. Looked up from germline, CDR1 is MDHEN and CDR2 is SYDVKM. V shed 4 bases, J shed 7 bases, and the junction held 12 bases outside the gene matches. CDR3 coding DNA: TGTGCCAGCAGTTCGTCACTAGCGGACCTAGGGGAGCAGTACTTC. Encoded protein: CASSSSLADLGEQYF.

This CDR3 is CASSLGGPYDTQYF. In DNA, the CDR3 is TGTGCCAGCAGTTTAGGTGGTCCTTACGATACGCAGTATTTT. The chain has TRBV12-3 or TRBV12-4 and TRBJ2-3; D gene ambiguous. The CDR3 is 14 residues long. Trimming pared 1 base from V and 6 bases from J, leaving 11 bases between.

V and J are TRBV30 and TRBJ2-3, with unresolved D. Germline CDR1 GTSNPN, CDR2 SVGIG (reference sequence). Trimming pared 0 bases from V and 5 bases from J, leaving 6 bases between. The CDR3 length is 12 residues. The CDR3 DNA sequence: TGTGCCTGGAGTGTAGTGGGAGATACGCAGTATTTT. It is translated as CAWSVVGDTQYF.

The chain has TRBV5-1 and TRBJ2-1; D unclear. Germline assignment: CDR1 SGHRS and CDR2 YFSETQ. There are 20 residues in the CDR3. V lost 1 base, J lost 5 bases, and 28 bases lay in between. CDR3 DNA sequence: TGCGCCAGCAGCTTGTCAGATAGGGTAATGGGGTTTGGGCCGAACAATGAGCAGTTCTTC. It specifies CASSLSDRVMGFGPNNEQFF.

The chain joins TRBV7-9 to TRBJ1-2, with 8 bases identical to TRBD1. With 5 bases clipped from V and 6 bases from J, the junction kept 17 bases outside the gene matches. CDR1 is SEHNR and CDR2 is FQNEAQ in the germline V gene (reference sequence). This CDR3 has 17 amino acids. CDR3 in amino acids: CASSQGPGQALRHGYTF. The CDR3 DNA sequence: TGTGCCAGCAGCCAGGGTCCGGGACAGGCACTTCGGCATGGCTACACCTTC. Variable domain in full (rest from reference TRBV7-9 and TRBJ1-2): DTGVSQNPRHKITKRGQNVTFRCDPISEHNRLYWYRQTLGQGPEFLTYFQNEAQLEKSRLLSDRFSAERPKGSFSTLEIQRTEQGDSAMYLCASSQGPGQALRHGYTFGSGTRLTVV.

This clonotype was detected only once. The chain combines TRBV7-9 with TRBJ2-2, with 12 bases aligning to TRBD1. CDR1 is SEHNR, CDR2 FQNEAQ, per germline (reference sequence). This CDR3 is 15 amino acids long. The ends lost 5 bases at V and 6 bases at J; junction bases unmatched: 4. CDR3 amino acids: CASSTGQGASGELFF. CDR3 DNA sequence: TGTGCCAGCAGCACGGGACAGGGGGCGTCCGGGGAGCTGTTTTTT.

This clonotype was observed a handful of times. This chain joins TRBV11-2 and TRBJ2-5; D remains ambiguous. The ends were cut back, 2 bases at V and 2 bases at J, with 0 bases in the middle. The CDR3 sequence is 11 residues long. The germline V gene encodes CDR1 SGHAT and CDR2 FQNNGV. CDR3 loop: CASSLQETQYF. The CDR3 DNA follows: TGTGCCAGCAGCTTACAAGAGACCCAGTACTTC.

The V call is TRBV5-1, the J call TRBJ2-1; D is uncertain. CDR1 is SGHRS, CDR2 YFSETQ, per germline. V shed 2 bases and J shed 6 bases, with 6 bases lying between them. There are 12 residues in the CDR3. This chain's CDR3 is CASSFPSNEQFF. DNA of the CDR3: TGCGCCAGCAGCTTCCCATCCAATGAGCAGTTCTTC.